This T cell receptor beta chain comes out of a study of early T cells in non-severe SARS-CoV-2 infection. The overall study: Sequencing of unsorted whole blood was done on bulk RNA, leaving chains unpaired.

The study's findings and limits: Anti-spike CD8 specificities were favored by VDJdb matching, whose results missed private and CD4 specificities.

Unique molecular identifiers were affixed to single, distinct cDNA molecules. TCRdb reprocessed the 5' RACE reads via MiXCR and lists one record per CDR3 protein. The data contain about 68,000 distinct CDR3 sequences, approximately 12% of them seen just once; the ten biggest clones take up less than 2%. To note about this clonotype: Its specificity is unknown.

Germline V gene lookup returns CDR1 MNHEY and CDR2 SVGAGI. The CDR3 runs to 15 residues. V was shortened by 6 bases and J by 8 bases, with 22 bases between the two germline ends. The sequenced material came from whole blood. The sequence was collected from an adult who was a healthcare worker with PCR-confirmed SARS-CoV-2 infection or an uninfected control (not recorded which). The chain is built from TRBV6-5 and TRBJ1-2; no reliable D call. DNA for the CDR3: TGTGCCAGCAGCCCAAATTCTCCCCTGGGGAGAGGCTACACCTTC. It codes for CASSPNSPLGRGYTF.